This T cell receptor beta chain is drawn from a study of tumor and adjacent non-tumor tissue in lung cancer. Across the whole study: About 4.17 million productive TCRbeta reads were obtained per sample on average.

Whole-study results and caveats: Patients with more diverse tumor TCRs had worse survival. Tumor repertoires had a smaller top 100 clone share than normal lung. Tumor tissue had significantly higher TCR diversity than normal lung.

The library came from three nested PCR rounds adapted from ARM-PCR protocols. TCRdb analysed the multiplex PCR reads with MiXCR anew, one entry per CDR3 protein. Among approximately 77,000 distinct CDR3 sequences listed, more than 80% were seen once. This clonotype was counted between two and nine times. Its antigen is still unknown. A much larger clone lies one base from this, so it may be a read error. V shed 3 bases and J shed 10 bases, with 7 bases lying between them. This CDR3 spans 11 amino acids. The template was RNA from unsorted bulk tissue. Distant lung tissue was collected more than 3 cm away from the tumor edge.

The source is a man between 60 and 75 years old with non-small cell lung cancer. V and J are TRBV12-3 or TRBV12-4 and TRBJ2-1, with unresolved D. Input material: distant non-tumor lung tissue. The CDR3 sequence: CASSLDGEQFF. The CDR3 DNA is TGTGCCAGCAGTTTGGATGGGGAGCAGTTCTTC.